This TCR beta chain was sequenced for a study of persistence of HIV-infected CD4 T cells. Study-level background: Median time on suppressive ART was less than nine years. Notes on the study in general: TCRbeta richness was lower in CMV- and Gag-responding cells than in anti-CD3/anti-CD28-responding cells. Antigen-responding cells were enriched for degenerate expanded CDR3beta sequences.

An overlapping HIV-1 Gag peptide pool stimulated these cells at approximately 0.91 ug/peptide/mL. Sorting selected CD4+ T cells upregulating both CD40 ligand and CD69. Before stimulation, PBMCs underwent CD8+ T cell depletion. As to this clone: The target antigen is unknown.

CDR3 length: 15 residues. Germline lookup yields CDR1 MNHEY and CDR2 SMNVEV (reference sequence). V gave up 3 bases and J gave up 4 bases, with 15 bases separating them. Sequencing used immunoSEQ version 4 in survey mode. Only in-frame clones appear in the TCRdb table, and some are missing; sequencing was by immunoSEQ multiplex PCR. The data show 25,000 to 35,000 clones, 60% to 75% seen once. V usage is TRBV27 and J usage is TRBJ1-1; no definite D call. The TCR was taken from an adult man with HIV who was CMV-seropositive. The sample in question was CD4+ T cells sorted from PBMCs after approximately 18-hour stimulation, obtained from a patient who received antiretroviral therapy. The CDR3 DNA reads as TGTGCCAGCAGTTTGGACTCTTACGGGAGCACTGAAGCTTTCTTT. This sequence encodes CASSLDSYGSTEAFF.